The 14 T cell receptor beta chains listed next were all sequenced from one sample in a study of blood T cell repertoires in COVID-19. TCRdb keeps only in-frame clones here, not all; method: immunoSEQ multiplex PCR. The sample holds more than 85,000 clones, around four fifths seen once. The specimen sequenced was peripheral blood. The origin of the receptors is a woman aged 60 to 75 with acute or convalescent COVID-19.

The CDR3 DNA is TGTGCCAGCAGCTTTGGACTTGGCGGGGGGGAGGAGACCCAGTACTTC. The encoded protein is CASSFGLGGGEETQYF. This rearrangement joins TRBV7-2 to TRBJ2-5; the match to TRBD2 covers 9 bases. The germline gives CDR1 SGHTA, CDR2 FQGNSA. The CDR3 is 16 residues long. V was clipped by 3 bases and J by 5 bases; unmatched bases: 10.

The chain links TRBV30 to TRBJ2-7; no clear D gene. In germline, CDR1 is GTSNPN, CDR2 SVGIG (reference sequence). The CDR3 is 12 residues long. V lost 0 bases and J lost 3, with 6 bases in between. In DNA, the CDR3 is TGTGCCTGGAGTGTAAACAGCTACGAGCAGTACTTC. This codes for CAWSVNSYEQYF.

This chain connects TRBV5-1 to TRBJ2-5, with 9 bases identical to TRBD1. J lost 2 bases, V lost 5 bases, and 1 base had no gene match. The CDR3 spans 13 residues. Germline V gene sequence: CDR1 SGHRS, CDR2 YFSETQ. The CDR3 nucleotides read TGCGCCAGCAGAGGACAGGGGCAAGAGACCCAGTACTTC. Its translation is CASRGQGQETQYF.

This chain connects TRBV5-6 to TRBJ1-5, with 9 nucleotides matching TRBD1. The CDR3 is 15 amino acids. Trimming at V came to 3 bases and at J to 6 bases, leaving 7 bases not matched to a gene. The germline V gene has CDR1 SGHDT and CDR2 YYEEEE. Here the CDR3 reads CASSSGTGSGQPQHF. The CDR3 bases are TGTGCCAGCAGCTCCGGGACAGGGAGCGGTCAGCCCCAGCATTTT. Full variable domain (remainder filled in from reference TRBV5-6 and TRBJ1-5): DAGVTQSPTHLIKTRGQQVTLRCSPKSGHDTVSWYQQALGQGPQFIFQYYEEEERQRGNFPDRFSGHQFPNYSSELNVNALLLGDSALYLCASSSGTGSGQPQHFGDGTRLSIL.

A remark on this clone: Its ends do not fully match the called genes, so a read error is possible. The J gene is TRBJ1-6, the V gene TRBV5-4; a possible D gene is TRBD1 (5 bases). The CDR3 is 14 residues long. Germline values: CDR1 SGHNT, CDR2 YYREEE (reference sequence). CDR3 in amino acids: CAWTETAFNSPLYF. The CDR3 coding sequence is TGTGCCTGGACGGAGACAGCATTTAATTCACCCCTCTACTTT.

This clone has just a few counts. The gene calls are TRBV7-3 and TRBJ1-1, with D possibly TRBD1 on 6 matching bases. Trimming took off 5 bases at V and 0 bases at J, with 13 bases between the two ends. CDR1 SGHTA and CDR2 FQGTGA come from the germline V gene. This CDR3 spans 15 amino acids. The CDR3 loop is CASSPIQGMNTEAFF. As DNA, the CDR3 is TGTGCCAGCAGCCCCATACAGGGTATGAACACTGAAGCTTTCTTT.

The chain recombines TRBV28 with TRBJ1-3; tentatively, D is TRBD1 (5 bases). The ends were cut back, 5 bases at V and 0 bases at J, with 17 bases in the middle. Germline assignment: CDR1 MDHEN and CDR2 SYDVKM. The CDR3 runs to 17 residues. The CDR3: CASSLRQFANSGNTIYF. The CDR3 region has the DNA TGTGCCAGCAGTCTAAGACAGTTTGCGAACTCTGGAAACACCATATATTTT.

CDR3 amino acids: CASSEVSGGVRMGDTQYF. CDR3 nucleotides: TGTGCCAGCAGTGAGGTTAGCGGGGGGGTACGCATGGGAGATACGCAGTATTTT. This rearrangement joins TRBV2 to TRBJ2-3; 11 nucleotides agree with TRBD2. The length of the CDR3 is 18 residues. J was trimmed by 5 bases and V by 3 bases; bases with no gene match: 13. The germline gives CDR1 SNHLY, CDR2 FYNNEI.

The CDR3 coding sequence is TGTGCCAGCAGCCGCCGGGACACAATGGCTGGCTATGGCTACACCTTC. Translating gives CASSRRDTMAGYGYTF. The V call is TRBV5-8, the J call TRBJ1-2; D is possibly TRBD1 (6 bases). This CDR3 is built from 16 residues. Germline CDR1 is SGHTS and CDR2 is YDEGEE. The V and J ends lost 4 bases and 4 bases respectively, with 20 bases between them.

The chain couples TRBV5-6 to TRBJ1-1; 7 nucleotides agree with TRBD1. Germline loops: CDR1 SGHDT, CDR2 YYEEEE. The CDR3 is 13 residues long. The V segment lost 5 bases and the J segment 1 base; nucleotides outside the gene matches: 2. This CDR3 reads CASRRDRNTEAFF. In DNA, the CDR3 is TGTGCCAGCAGGCGGGACAGGAACACTGAAGCTTTCTTT.

This sequence joins TRBV29-1 and TRBJ1-2; tentative D call: TRBD1 (5 bases). Germline assignment: CDR1 SQVTM and CDR2 ANQGSEA. The length of the CDR3 is 13 residues. Trimming cost V 0 bases and J 2 bases, with 7 bases left between them. In DNA, the CDR3 is TGCAGCGTTGAAGACAGGGAAAACTATGGCTACACCTTC. As protein: CSVEDRENYGYTF. Filled out from reference TRBV29-1 and TRBJ1-2, the complete variable domain reads SAVISQKPSRDICQRGTSLTIQCQVDSQVTMMFWYRQQPGQSLTLIATANQGSEATYESGFVIDKFPISRPNLTFSTLTVSNMSPEDSSIYLCSVEDRENYGYTFGSGTRLTVV.

This clone was observed a few times. The rearrangement uses TRBV24-1 and TRBJ1-5; 7 nucleotides match TRBD1. V lost 9 bases to trimming and J lost 2 bases; unmatched junction nucleotides: 3. Looked up from germline, CDR1 is KGHDR and CDR2 is SFDVKD. The CDR3 covers 13 residues. Written as DNA, the CDR3 is TGTGCCACCCGCGACAGGGGCAATCAGCCCCAGCATTTT. Protein sequence: CATRDRGNQPQHF.

The rearrangement uses TRBV4-3 and TRBJ2-5; no definite D call. CDR3 length equals 13 residues. V was pared by 8 bases and J by 5 bases, with 15 bases between. Germline lookup yields CDR1 LGHNA and CDR2 YSLEER. CDR3 sequence: CASPTLSGETQYF. Written as DNA, the CDR3 is TGCGCCAGCCCCACCCTTTCCGGGGAGACCCAGTACTTC.

V usage is TRBV2 and J usage is TRBJ2-6; a possible D gene is TRBD1 (5 bases). Per the germline V gene, CDR1 is SNHLY and CDR2 is FYNNEI. This CDR3 comprises 13 residues. V gave up 6 bases and J gave up 9 bases, with 12 bases separating them. DNA for the CDR3: TGTGCCAGCAGCCCCAGGGTTGACAACGTCCTGACTTTC. As protein: CASSPRVDNVLTF.